This T cell receptor beta chain was sequenced in a study of immune evolution from preneoplasia to lung adenocarcinoma. Note on this clone: The antigen is undetermined.

Findings and limits, study-wide: T cell clonality was higher in KRAS-mutant than EGFR-mutant or wild-type nodules.

Measured with immunoSEQ multiplex PCR; TCRdb has only the in-frame clones, and not every one. Of several thousand clones listed, 77% are singletons. The V segment lost 0 bases and the J segment 4 bases; nucleotides outside the gene matches: 9. Germline V CDR1 and CDR2: SGHRS, YFSETQ. There are 16 residues in the CDR3. Each case's diagnosis was confirmed by two pathologists on H&E. The chain is built from TRBV5-1 and TRBJ1-1, with TRBD1 matching 7 bases. The receptor comes from a person between 55 and 80 years old with lung adenocarcinoma. The sequencing input was FFPE lung adenocarcinoma in situ tissue. As DNA, the CDR3 is TGCGCCAGCAGCTTGGCCGAACAGGGGATCGGCACTGAAGCTTTCTTT. As protein: CASSLAEQGIGTEAFF.